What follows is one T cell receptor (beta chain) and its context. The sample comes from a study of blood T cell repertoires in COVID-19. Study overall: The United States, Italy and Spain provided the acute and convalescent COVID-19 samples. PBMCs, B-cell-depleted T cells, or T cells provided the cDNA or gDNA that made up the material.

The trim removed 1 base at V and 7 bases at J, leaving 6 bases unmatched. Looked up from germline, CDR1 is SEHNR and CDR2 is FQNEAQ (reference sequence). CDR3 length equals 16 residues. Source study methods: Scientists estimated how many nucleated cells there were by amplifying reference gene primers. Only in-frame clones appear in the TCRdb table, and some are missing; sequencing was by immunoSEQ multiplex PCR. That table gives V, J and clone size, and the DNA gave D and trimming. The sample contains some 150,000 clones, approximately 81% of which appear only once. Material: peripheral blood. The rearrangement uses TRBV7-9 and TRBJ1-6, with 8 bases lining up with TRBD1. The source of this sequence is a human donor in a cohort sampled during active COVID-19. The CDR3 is CASSLGERQGNSPLHF. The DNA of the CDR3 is TGTGCCAGCAGCTTAGGGGAGAGACAGGGGAATTCACCCCTCCACTTT.